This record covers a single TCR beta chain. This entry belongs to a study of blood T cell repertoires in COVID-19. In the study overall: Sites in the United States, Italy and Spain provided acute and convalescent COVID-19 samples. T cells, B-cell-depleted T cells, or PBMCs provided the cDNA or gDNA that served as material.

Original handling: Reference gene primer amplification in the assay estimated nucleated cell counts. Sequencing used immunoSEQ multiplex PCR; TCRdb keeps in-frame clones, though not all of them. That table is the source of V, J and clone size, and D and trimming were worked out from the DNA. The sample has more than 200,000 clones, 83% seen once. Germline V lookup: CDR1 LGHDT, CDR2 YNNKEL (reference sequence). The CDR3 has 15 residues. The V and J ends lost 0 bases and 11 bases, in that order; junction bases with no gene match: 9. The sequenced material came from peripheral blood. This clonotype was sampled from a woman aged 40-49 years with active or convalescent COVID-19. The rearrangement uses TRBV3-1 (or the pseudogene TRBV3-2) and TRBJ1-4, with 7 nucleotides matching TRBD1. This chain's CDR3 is CASSQDPAGGGKLFF. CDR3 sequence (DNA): TGTGCCAGCAGCCAAGATCCGGCAGGGGGAGGTAAACTGTTTTTT.